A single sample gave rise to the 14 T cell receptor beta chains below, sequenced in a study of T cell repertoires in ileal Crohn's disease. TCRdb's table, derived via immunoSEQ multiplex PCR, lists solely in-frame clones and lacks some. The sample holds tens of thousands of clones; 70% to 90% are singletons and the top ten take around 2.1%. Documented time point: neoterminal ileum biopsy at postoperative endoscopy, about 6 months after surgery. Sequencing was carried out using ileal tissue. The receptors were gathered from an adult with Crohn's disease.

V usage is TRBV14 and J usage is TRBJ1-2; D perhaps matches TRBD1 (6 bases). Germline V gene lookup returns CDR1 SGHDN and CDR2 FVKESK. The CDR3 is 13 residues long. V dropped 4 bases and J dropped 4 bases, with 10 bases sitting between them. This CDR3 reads CASSPGQIYGYTF. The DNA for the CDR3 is TGTGCCAGCAGCCCTGGACAGATCTATGGCTACACCTTC.

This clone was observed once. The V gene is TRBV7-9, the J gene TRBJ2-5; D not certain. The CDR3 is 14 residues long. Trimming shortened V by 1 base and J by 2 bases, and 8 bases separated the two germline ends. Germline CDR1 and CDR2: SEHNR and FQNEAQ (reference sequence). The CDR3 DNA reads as TGTGCCAGCAGCTTAGTGGCCAATCAAGAGACCCAGTACTTC. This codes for CASSLVANQETQYF.

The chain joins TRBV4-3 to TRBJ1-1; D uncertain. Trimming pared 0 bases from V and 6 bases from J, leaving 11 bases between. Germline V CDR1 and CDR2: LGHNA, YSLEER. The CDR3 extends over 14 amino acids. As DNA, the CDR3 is TGCGCCAGCAGCCAAGATTTTTTTAATGCTGAAGCTTTCTTT. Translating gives CASSQDFFNAEAFF.

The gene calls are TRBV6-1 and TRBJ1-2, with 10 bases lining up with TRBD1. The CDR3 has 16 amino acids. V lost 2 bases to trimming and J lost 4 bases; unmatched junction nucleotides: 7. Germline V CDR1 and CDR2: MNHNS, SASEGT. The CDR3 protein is CASSEIGQGGSYGYTF. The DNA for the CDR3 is TGTGCCAGCAGTGAAATAGGACAGGGGGGCTCCTATGGCTACACCTTC.

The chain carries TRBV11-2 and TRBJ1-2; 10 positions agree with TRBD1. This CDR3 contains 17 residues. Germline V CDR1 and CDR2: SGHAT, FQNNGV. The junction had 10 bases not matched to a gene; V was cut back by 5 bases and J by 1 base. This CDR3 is CASSKEPGQGFNYGYTF. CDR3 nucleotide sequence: TGTGCCAGCAGCAAAGAACCGGGACAGGGGTTTAACTATGGCTACACCTTC.

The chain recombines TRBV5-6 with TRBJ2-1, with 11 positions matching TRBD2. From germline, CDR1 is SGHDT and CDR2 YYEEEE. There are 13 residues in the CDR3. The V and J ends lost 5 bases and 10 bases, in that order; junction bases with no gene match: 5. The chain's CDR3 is CASSTSGRREQFF. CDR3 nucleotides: TGTGCCAGCAGTACTAGCGGGAGACGGGAGCAGTTCTTC.

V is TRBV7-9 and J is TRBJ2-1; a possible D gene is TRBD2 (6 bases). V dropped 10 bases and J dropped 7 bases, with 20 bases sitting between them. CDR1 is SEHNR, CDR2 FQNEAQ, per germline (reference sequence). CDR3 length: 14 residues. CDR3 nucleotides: TGTGCCATCTTGCGGGACCATTATCCGAATGAGCAGTTCTTC. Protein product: CAILRDHYPNEQFF. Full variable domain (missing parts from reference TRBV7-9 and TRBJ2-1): DTGVSQNPRHKITKRGQNVTFRCDPISEHNRLYWYRQTLGQGPEFLTYFQNEAQLEKSRLLSDRFSAERPKGSFSTLEIQRTEQGDSAMYLCAILRDHYPNEQFFGPGTRLTVL.

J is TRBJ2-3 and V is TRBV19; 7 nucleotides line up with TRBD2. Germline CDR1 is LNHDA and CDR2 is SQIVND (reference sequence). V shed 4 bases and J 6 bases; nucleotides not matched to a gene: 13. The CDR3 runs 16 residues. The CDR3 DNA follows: TGTGCCAGTAGTAATACACTCGGGACTAAAAGGGATACGCAGTATTTT. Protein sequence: CASSNTLGTKRDTQYF.

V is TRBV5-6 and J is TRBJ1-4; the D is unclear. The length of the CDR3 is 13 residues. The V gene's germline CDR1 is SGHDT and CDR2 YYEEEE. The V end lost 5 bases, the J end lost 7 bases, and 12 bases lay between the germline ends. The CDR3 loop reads CASSQTGREKLFF. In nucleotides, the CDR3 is TGTGCCAGCAGTCAGACGGGTCGTGAAAAACTGTTTTTT.

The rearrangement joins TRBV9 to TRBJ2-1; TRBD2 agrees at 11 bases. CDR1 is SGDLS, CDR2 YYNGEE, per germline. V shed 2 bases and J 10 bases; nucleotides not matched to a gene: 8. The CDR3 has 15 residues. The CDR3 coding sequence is TGTGCCAGCAGCGTGGCTAGCGGGAGGCCGTGGGAGCAGTTCTTC. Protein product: CASSVASGRPWEQFF.

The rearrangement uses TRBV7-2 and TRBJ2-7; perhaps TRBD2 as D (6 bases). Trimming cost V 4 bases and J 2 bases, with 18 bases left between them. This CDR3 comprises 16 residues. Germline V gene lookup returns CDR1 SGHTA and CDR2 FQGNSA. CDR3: CASSSPGTPNPYEQYF. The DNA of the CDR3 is TGTGCCAGCAGCTCCCCCGGGACTCCAAATCCCTACGAGCAGTACTTC.

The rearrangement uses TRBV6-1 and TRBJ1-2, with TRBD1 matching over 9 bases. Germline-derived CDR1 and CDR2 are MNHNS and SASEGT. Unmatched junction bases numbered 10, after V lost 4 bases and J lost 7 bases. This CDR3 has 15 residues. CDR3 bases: TGTGCCAGCAGTGTAGGCCGGGACAGGGTGGTTGGCTACACCTTC. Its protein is CASSVGRDRVVGYTF.

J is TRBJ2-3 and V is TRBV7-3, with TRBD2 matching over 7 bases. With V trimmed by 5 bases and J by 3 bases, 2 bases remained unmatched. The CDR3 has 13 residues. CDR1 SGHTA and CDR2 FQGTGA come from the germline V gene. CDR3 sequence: CASSQAGTDTQYF. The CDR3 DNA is TGTGCCAGCAGCCAAGCGGGAACAGATACGCAGTATTTT.

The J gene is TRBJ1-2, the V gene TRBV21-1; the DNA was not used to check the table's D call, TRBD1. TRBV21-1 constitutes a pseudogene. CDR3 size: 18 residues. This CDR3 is CASSSTTGGRNTNYGYTF. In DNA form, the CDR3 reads TGTGCCAGCAGCTCGACGACAGGGGGCAGAAATACTAACTATGGCTACACCTTC.